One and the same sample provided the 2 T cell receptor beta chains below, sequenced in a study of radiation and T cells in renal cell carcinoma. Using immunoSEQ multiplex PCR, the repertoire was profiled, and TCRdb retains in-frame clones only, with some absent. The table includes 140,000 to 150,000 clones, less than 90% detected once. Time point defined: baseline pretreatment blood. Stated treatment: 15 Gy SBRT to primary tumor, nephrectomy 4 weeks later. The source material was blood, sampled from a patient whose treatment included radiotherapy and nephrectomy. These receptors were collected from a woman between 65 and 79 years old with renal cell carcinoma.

For the CDR3, the DNA is TGTGCCAGTAGTATAGGTTGGGCTAGAGGCGATGAGCAGTTCTTC. The encoded protein is CASSIGWARGDEQFF. The J gene is TRBJ2-1, the V gene TRBV19; D gene uncertain. V was shortened by 1 base and J by 8 bases, with 15 bases between the two germline ends. The germline V gene has CDR1 LNHDA and CDR2 SQIVND (reference sequence). CDR3 length: 15 amino acids.

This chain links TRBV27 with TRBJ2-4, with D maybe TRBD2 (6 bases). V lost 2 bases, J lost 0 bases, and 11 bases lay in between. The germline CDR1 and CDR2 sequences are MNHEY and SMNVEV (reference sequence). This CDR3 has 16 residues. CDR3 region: CASSLGRGLAKNIQYF. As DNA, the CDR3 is TGTGCCAGCAGTTTAGGGCGGGGATTAGCCAAAAACATTCAGTACTTC.